This entry lists 28 T cell receptor beta chains sequenced from one sample in a study of blood T cell repertoires in COVID-19. Some clones are missing from TCRdb's copy, which holds only in-frame ones; the method was immunoSEQ multiplex PCR. The sample consists of about 100,000 clones, 80% to 95% of them appearing once. Sequences were obtained from peripheral blood. The receptors were sampled from a man in his sixties with acute or convalescent COVID-19.

V usage is TRBV10-3 and J usage is TRBJ2-1, with 11 bases fitting TRBD1. CDR1 and CDR2 from the germline V gene are ENHRY and SYGVKD. Trimming took 6 bases from V and 3 from J; bases not matched to a gene: 4. There are 15 residues in the CDR3. The CDR3 is CAISPGTGGYNEQFF. The DNA of the CDR3 is TGTGCCATCAGCCCCGGGACAGGGGGCTACAATGAGCAGTTCTTC.

The chain combines TRBV3-1 (or the pseudogene TRBV3-2) with TRBJ1-3, with D hard to call. Germline V gene sequence: CDR1 LGHDT, CDR2 YNNKEL (reference sequence). This CDR3 is 15 amino acids long. Trimming took 3 bases from V and 0 from J, leaving 9 bases between them. This CDR3 is CASSQEQISGNTIYF. CDR3 in DNA: TGTGCCAGCAGCCAGGAACAGATCTCTGGAAACACCATATATTTT.

The rearrangement links TRBV6-5 to TRBJ1-1; the D gene is possibly TRBD1 (6 bases). V was trimmed by 6 bases and J by 4 bases, leaving 15 bases between them. The CDR3 runs 14 residues. Germline V gene sequence: CDR1 MNHEY, CDR2 SVGAGI. CDR3 coding DNA: TGTGCCAGCAGGGCGATGGGGGCGAGCACTGAAGCTTTCTTT. Translating it yields CASRAMGASTEAFF.

The chain uses TRBV9 and TRBJ2-1, with D perhaps TRBD2 (6 bases). Germline V gene sequence: CDR1 SGDLS, CDR2 YYNGEE. The CDR3 covers 17 residues. Trimming removed 3 bases at V and 6 bases at J, with 22 bases between. The CDR3 loop reads CASSAAPGGAPGNEQFF. Here the CDR3 DNA reads TGTGCCAGCAGCGCCGCCCCCGGGGGAGCCCCGGGCAATGAGCAGTTCTTC.

The table lists this clone with a count of one. V is TRBV12-3 or TRBV12-4 and J is TRBJ2-7; possibly TRBD2 for D (5 bases). The CDR3 spans 12 residues. The germline V and J ends were trimmed by 2 bases and 3 bases, with 5 bases remaining between them. Here the CDR3 reads CASSLSGYEQYV. CDR3 nucleotide sequence: TGTGCCAGCAGTTTAAGCGGCTACGAGCAGTACGTC.

Of note for this clone: One junction end disagrees with the germline gene, perhaps due to a read error. The V gene is TRBV28, the J gene TRBJ1-5; unclear D gene. Germline V gene data show CDR1 as MDHEN and CDR2 as SYDVKM. The length of the CDR3 is 15 residues. The CDR3 bases are TGTGCCAGCAGTTTAGACTCACCTAGCTATCAGCCCCAGCATTTT. The encoded protein is CASSLDSPSYQPQHF.

The gene calls are TRBV9 and TRBJ2-2; 12 bases agree with TRBD2. Germline values: CDR1 SGDLS, CDR2 YYNGEE. The CDR3 runs 14 residues. Trimming cost V 4 bases and J 7 bases; bases outside gene matches: 2. CDR3 nucleotide sequence: TGTGCCAGCAGCTCGACTAGCGGGGGCGGGGAGCTGTTTTTT. Translating it yields CASSSTSGGGELFF.

A note on this clone: The junction differs from germline at one of its ends, possibly a read error. The V and J genes are TRBV6-5 and TRBJ1-2, with D possibly matching TRBD1 (5 bases). The CDR3 is 13 residues long. The germline gives CDR1 MNHEY, CDR2 SVGAGI. The CDR3 coding sequence is TGTGCCAGCAGTTCCTACAGGATATATGACTACACCTTC. The encoded protein is CASSSYRIYDYTF.

This rearrangement joins TRBV19 to TRBJ2-1, with D maybe TRBD2 (5 bases). CDR1 and CDR2 from the germline V gene are LNHDA and SQIVND (reference sequence). CDR3 length equals 14 residues. V shed 7 bases and J shed 3 bases, with 13 bases lying between them. The CDR3 nucleotides read TGTGCCAGTAAGGTAGCGAACCACTACAATGAGCAGTTCTTC. Protein sequence: CASKVANHYNEQFF.

This chain connects TRBV7-3 to TRBJ2-3; D uncertain. The CDR3 runs 13 residues. Germline CDR1 SGHTA, CDR2 FQGTGA. V was cut by 3 bases and J by 5 bases, with 9 bases left in between. CDR3 sequence reads: CASSFSPGDTQYF. The CDR3 nucleotides read TGTGCCAGCAGCTTTAGTCCGGGAGATACGCAGTATTTT.

The chain uses TRBV28 and TRBJ2-5; TRBD2 aligns across 8 bases. The V gene's germline CDR1 is MDHEN and CDR2 SYDVKM. CDR3 size: 17 residues. Unmatched junction bases numbered 10, after V lost 3 bases and J lost 1 base. The CDR3 DNA sequence: TGTGCCAGCAGTTTCCCCGGGGGCGGGAGGCTCCAAGAGACCCAGTACTTC. Its translation is CASSFPGGGRLQETQYF.

The J gene is TRBJ1-2, the V gene TRBV7-9; D possibly corresponds to TRBD1 (5 bases). From germline, CDR1 is SEHNR and CDR2 FQNEAQ (reference sequence). The ends were cut back, 5 bases at V and 1 base at J, with 23 bases in the middle. This CDR3 comprises 18 residues. The CDR3 DNA reads TGTGCCAGCAGCCCAATAGTCAGTTGGACACTACATAACTATGGCTACACCTTC. Protein product: CASSPIVSWTLHNYGYTF.

The chain recombines TRBV5-1 with TRBJ1-1; TRBD1 is a possible D gene (5 bases). Germline CDR1 is SGHRS and CDR2 is YFSETQ. Between the trimmed V and J ends, which lost 4 bases and 5 bases, there was a span of 12 bases. The CDR3 runs 13 residues. The DNA for the CDR3 is TGCGCCAGCAGCAAAGGTCCAGGGACTGAAGCTTTCTTT. This encodes CASSKGPGTEAFF.

The chain uses TRBV4-1 and TRBJ1-1; D might be TRBD1 (6 bases). Trimming cost V 4 bases and J 1 base, with 10 bases left between them. CDR3 size: 14 residues. Germline V CDR1 and CDR2: MGHRA, YSYEKL. The CDR3 loop reads CASSPRGPNTEAFF. The CDR3 region has the DNA TGCGCCAGCAGCCCCAGGGGCCCGAACACTGAAGCTTTCTTT.

The chain recombines TRBV28 with TRBJ1-2, with D possibly TRBD1 on 5 matching bases. This CDR3 has 14 amino acids. The V end was cut by 10 bases, the J end by 0 bases, with 15 bases between. The germline gives CDR1 MDHEN, CDR2 SYDVKM. CDR3 residues: CATPGGGANYGYTF. CDR3 coding DNA: TGTGCCACTCCCGGAGGAGGGGCTAACTATGGCTACACCTTC.

The V call is TRBV6-5, the J call TRBJ2-7; D is ambiguous. This CDR3 spans 14 amino acids. The V gene lost 2 bases and the J gene lost 0 bases, with 8 bases spanning the gap. In germline, CDR1 is MNHEY, CDR2 SVGAGI. Here the CDR3 DNA reads TGTGCCAGCAGTTACCGGCAGGACTCCTACGAGCAGTACGTC. It codes for CASSYRQDSYEQYV.

The chain joins TRBV28 to TRBJ1-1; TRBD1 matches 8 bases. V was clipped by 1 base and J by 10 bases; unmatched bases: 2. The CDR3 covers 12 residues. Per germline, CDR1 MDHEN and CDR2 SYDVKM. The CDR3 region has the DNA TGTGCCAGCAGTTTATTCAGGGGGCTAGCTTTCTTT. Its protein product is CASSLFRGLAFF.

The chain joins TRBV12-3 or TRBV12-4 to TRBJ1-2, with D uncertain. Trimming removed 5 bases from V and 8 bases from J, with 9 bases in between. CDR3 length: 11 residues. CDR3 nucleotide sequence: TGTGCCAGCAGTAAAAACAGAGGCTACACCTTC. This codes for CASSKNRGYTF.

The chain joins TRBV4-2 to TRBJ1-3; perhaps TRBD1 as D (6 bases). The germline CDR1 and CDR2 sequences are LGHNA and YNFKEQ. This CDR3 comprises 16 residues. V was trimmed by 1 base and J by 4 bases, leaving 14 bases between them. CDR3 sequence reads: CASSQVVGGLGNTIYF. In nucleotides, the CDR3 is TGTGCCAGCAGCCAAGTGGTCGGGGGGCTAGGAAACACCATATATTTT.

For the CDR3, the DNA is TGTGCCAGCAGCCCTCGTACACCACAAGGGGACTATGGCTACACCTTC. This translates into CASSPRTPQGDYGYTF. V is TRBV5-4 and J is TRBJ1-2; D possibly corresponds to TRBD1 (5 bases). Trimming removed 4 bases at V and 3 bases at J, with 19 bases between. Per the germline V gene, CDR1 is SGHNT and CDR2 is YYREEE (reference sequence). This CDR3 is 16 amino acids long.

This chain joins TRBV28 and TRBJ1-5, with 8 bases that match TRBD1. Germline CDR1 MDHEN, CDR2 SYDVKM. This CDR3 has 14 residues. Trimming at V came to 3 bases and at J to 2 bases, leaving 0 bases not matched to a gene. In DNA, the CDR3 is TGTGCCAGCAGTTTGACAGGGGGCAATCAGCCCCAGCATTTT. The encoded protein is CASSLTGGNQPQHF.

The rearrangement joins TRBV2 to TRBJ1-1, with a possible D match to TRBD1 (6 bases). Trimming shortened V by 6 bases and J by 5 bases, and 7 bases separated the two germline ends. The CDR3 has 11 residues. Germline V gene data show CDR1 as SNHLY and CDR2 as FYNNEI. DNA of the CDR3: TGTGCCAGCAGCGGGACAACTGAAGCTTTCTTT. This codes for CASSGTTEAFF.

V usage is TRBV7-9 and J usage is TRBJ1-2; 10 bases fit TRBD1. The trim removed 6 bases at V and 4 bases at J, leaving 11 bases unmatched. CDR1 and CDR2 from the germline V gene are SEHNR and FQNEAQ (reference sequence). The CDR3 extends over 16 amino acids. The chain's CDR3 is CASSPYGTGEGYGYTF. The DNA of the CDR3 is TGTGCCAGCAGTCCCTACGGGACAGGGGAGGGCTATGGCTACACCTTC.

The chain recombines TRBV11-2 with TRBJ1-2, with D maybe TRBD1 (5 bases). CDR3 length: 14 residues. The V end was cut by 3 bases, the J end by 7 bases, with 15 bases between. Germline V gives CDR1 SGHAT, CDR2 FQNNGV. Written as DNA, the CDR3 is TGTGCCAGCAGCTTGGACACCCTGTCGGGTGGCTACACCTTC. As protein: CASSLDTLSGGYTF. The full variable domain, in which reference TRBV11-2 and TRBJ1-2 provide the parts outside the CDR3, is EAGVAQSPRYKIIEKRQSVAFWCNPISGHATLYWYQQILGQGPKLLIQFQNNGVVDDSQLPKDRFSAERLKGVDSTLKIQPAKLEDSAVYLCASSLDTLSGGYTFGSGTRLTVV.

This clone was detected only a few times. V is TRBV10-3 and J is TRBJ1-3; D unclear. There are 15 residues in the CDR3. The germline V and J ends were trimmed by 3 bases and 0 bases, with 9 bases remaining between them. Looked up from germline, CDR1 is ENHRY and CDR2 is SYGVKD. The CDR3 bases are TGTGCCATCAGTGAATTAGGAGACTCTGGAAACACCATATATTTT. This sequence encodes CAISELGDSGNTIYF.

This clone was observed once. The chain is built from TRBV3-1 (or the pseudogene TRBV3-2) and TRBJ2-2; the match to TRBD2 covers 11 bases. Germline V CDR1 and CDR2: LGHDT, YNNKEL (reference sequence). Trimming at V came to 4 bases and at J to 3 bases, leaving 7 bases not matched to a gene. The CDR3 loop spans 17 amino acids. The CDR3 nucleotides read TGTGCCAGCAGCCTCCCCCGGACTAGCGGGTACACCGGGGAGCTGTTTTTT. Its translation: CASSLPRTSGYTGELFF.

V and J are TRBV7-2 and TRBJ2-1; TRBD1 is a possible D gene (7 bases). Germline assignment: CDR1 SGHTA and CDR2 FQGNSA. The CDR3 contains 15 residues. The V gene lost 9 bases and the J gene lost 7 bases, with 22 bases spanning the gap. CDR3 residues: CASLEGVRGVNEQFF. The CDR3 DNA is TGTGCCAGTCTCGAGGGAGTCAGGGGGGTAAATGAGCAGTTCTTC. The full variable domain, in which reference TRBV7-2 and TRBJ2-1 provide the parts outside the CDR3, is GAGVSQSPSNKVTEKGKDVELRCDPISGHTALYWYRQSLGQGLEFLIYFQGNSAPDKSGLPSDRFSAERTGGSVSTLTIQRTQQEDSAVYLCASLEGVRGVNEQFFGPGTRLTVL.

This sequence joins TRBV7-9 and TRBJ2-1; 12 nucleotides line up with TRBD2. The CDR3 covers 13 residues. Germline trimming cut 10 bases from V and 9 bases from J; bases unmatched to any gene: 7. The germline CDR1 and CDR2 sequences are SEHNR and FQNEAQ (reference sequence). The CDR3, as DNA: TGTGCCAAAGAACTAGCGGGAGGAAGTGAGCAGTTCTTC. As protein: CAKELAGGSEQFF.